This T cell receptor beta chain was captured by sequencing in a study of blood T cell repertoires in COVID-19. Overall study context: The United States, Italy and Spain provided the acute and convalescent COVID-19 samples.

The length of the CDR3 is 15 residues. V was shortened by 4 bases and J by 0 bases, with 13 bases between the two germline ends. Germline loops: CDR1 SQVTM, CDR2 ANQGSEA. Measured with immunoSEQ multiplex PCR; TCRdb has only the in-frame clones, and not every one. Here the sample spans 20,000 to 25,000 clones, roughly 84% being singletons. The chain links TRBV29-1 to TRBJ2-1; D is possibly TRBD2 (6 bases). Material for sequencing was peripheral blood. The receptor's source is a man aged 65 to 85 with acute or convalescent COVID-19. The CDR3 nucleotides are TGCAGCGTTGGAAGACGGGGGAGCTCCTACAATGAGCAGTTCTTC. It yields the protein CSVGRRGSSYNEQFF.